Below are 8 T cell receptor beta chains sequenced from a single sample in a study of blood T cell repertoires in COVID-19. Profiling relied on immunoSEQ multiplex PCR, and the TCRdb table lists in-frame clones only, not all of them. Of 130,000 or so clones listed, around nine tenths are singletons. The sequencing input was peripheral blood. The receptor set was obtained from a woman in her 70s with COVID-19, enrolled during active disease.

This clone was counted once. The chain uses TRBV30 and TRBJ1-3, with D tentatively TRBD1 (5 bases). Trimming stripped 4 bases from V and 1 base from J, with 11 bases between. The CDR3 covers 14 residues. The germline CDR1 and CDR2 sequences are GTSNPN and SVGIG (reference sequence). In nucleotides, the CDR3 is TGTGCCTGGACCAAGGGGCTTTCTGGAAACACCATATATTTT. Translated: CAWTKGLSGNTIYF.

The rearrangement links TRBV6-4 to TRBJ2-2; D might be TRBD1 (5 bases). CDR1 and CDR2 (germline): MRHNA, SNTAGT. With 3 bases removed from V and 0 bases from J, the gap between germline ends came to 5 bases. The CDR3 is 14 amino acids. In nucleotides, the CDR3 is TGTGCCAGCAGTGAGACAGCGAACACCGGGGAGCTGTTTTTT. Residues: CASSETANTGELFF.

The chain employs TRBV27 and TRBJ1-6; possible D gene TRBD1, 6 bases. The CDR3 length is 17 residues. Germline lookup yields CDR1 MNHEY and CDR2 SMNVEV (reference sequence). V gave up 5 bases and J gave up 9 bases, with 23 bases separating them. The CDR3 sequence: CASSPHGQITNLSPLHF. As DNA, the CDR3 is TGTGCCAGCAGTCCCCATGGACAGATAACGAACCTTTCACCCCTCCACTTT.

The gene calls are TRBV6-6 and TRBJ1-1; D is possibly TRBD1 (6 bases). Trimming pared 4 bases from V and 2 bases from J, leaving 14 bases between. The germline V gene encodes CDR1 MNHNY and CDR2 SVGAGI (reference sequence). The CDR3 has 15 residues. The CDR3 sequence is CASSSLGAGNTEAFF. The CDR3, as DNA: TGTGCCAGCAGTTCCCTGGGGGCGGGCAACACTGAAGCTTTCTTT.

This clone came up many times. Other DNA sequences in the sample encode the same CDR3. CDR3 protein: CASSEARGAGQPQHF. The CDR3 nucleotides are TGTGCCAGCAGTGAAGCACGGGGGGCCGGTCAGCCCCAGCATTTT. The chain uses TRBV2 and TRBJ1-5; TRBD1 might be the D (6 bases). Trimming stripped 0 bases from V and 6 bases from J, with 12 bases between. CDR3 size: 15 residues. Germline-derived CDR1 and CDR2 are SNHLY and FYNNEI.

The chain has TRBV18 and TRBJ1-1; the D gene is possibly TRBD1 (5 bases). This CDR3 region has 16 residues. CDR1 is KGHSH, CDR2 LQKENI, per germline. Trimming took 6 bases from V and 2 from J, leaving 19 bases between them. CDR3 region: CASSPGAPGTNTEAFF. CDR3 sequence (DNA): TGTGCCAGCTCCCCGGGTGCTCCCGGGACTAACACTGAAGCTTTCTTT.

V usage is TRBV5-1 and J usage is TRBJ2-5; no clear D. Germline V CDR1 and CDR2: SGHRS, YFSETQ. Trimming cost V 0 bases and J 5 bases, with 14 bases left between them. The CDR3 consists of 15 residues. CDR3 amino acids: CASSLAGQIAETQYF. CDR3 bases: TGCGCCAGCAGCTTGGCTGGGCAGATTGCGGAGACCCAGTACTTC.

This clone has just one count. The chain recombines TRBV29-1 with TRBJ2-1, with D perhaps matching TRBD1 (6 bases). The CDR3 is 14 residues long. Germline V gives CDR1 SQVTM, CDR2 ANQGSEA. Trimming took 1 base from V and 7 from J, leaving 14 bases between them. The CDR3 here is CSVEVNRDGNEQFF. The CDR3 DNA follows: TGCAGCGTTGAAGTCAACAGGGACGGGAATGAGCAGTTCTTC.